This T cell receptor beta chain was observed in a study of blood T cell repertoires in COVID-19 (dated by TCRdb to the early 2020s). Study-level background: Samples covering the acute and convalescent phases of COVID-19 were provided by collaborators in the United States, Italy and Spain. The material from the prospective study consisted of cDNA or gDNA derived from T cells, B-cell-depleted T cells, or PBMCs. Deeply sampled blood TCRbeta repertoires from subjects exposed to, actively infected with, or recovered from COVID-19 were included in the dataset. The repertoires were made available in a free public database intended to serve as a resource for research on the immune response to SARS-CoV-2. The samples were drawn from the first 160 participants of the ongoing ImmuneRACE study and from 950 to 1,500 subjects provided by 6 global collaborators. A de-identified subject ID, COVID-19 status, age in years and sex were almost always included in the sample metadata. Where available, HLA class I and class II types were taken from metadata supplied by the sample provider and were not determined by assay-based typing.

Turning to this clone: Its antigen has not been determined. No much larger clone is present one base from it, and per-base qualities are unavailable.

CDR1 is given as SGHNT and CDR2 as YYREEE, both from the germline V gene (reference sequence). The CDR3 sequence holds 15 residues, the cysteine and phenylalanine included. The entry retains the CDR3 DNA only, 45 bases that are in frame from base 1. The germline ends are 17 bases apart after V is trimmed by 6 bases and J by 2 bases. TCRbeta CDR3 regions were amplified from genomic DNA by means of the immunoSEQ Assay, a bias-controlled multiplex PCR. Per the authors' processing: The number of nucleated cells in each sample was estimated from the amplification of reference gene primers within the assay. To quantify the absolute abundance of each unique TCRbeta CDR3 rearrangement, sequence reads were collapsed and filtered. For each sample, productive Simpson clonality was calculated by taking the square root of Simpson's diversity index across productive rearrangements. TCRdb retrieved this table from immuneACCESS and kept in-frame rearrangements only. Not all clones are present; in checked studies, unresolved V genes account for under half, and no reason is known for the remainder. V, J and clone size were drawn from that table, and D and trimming were deduced from the DNA. This sample lists more than 200,000 clones; approximately 80% were detected once. Together, the top ten hold roughly a tenth of the sample.

One collaborating source in Seattle enrolled patients while the patients were actively infected and followed the patients over time throughout the course of disease. Collaborating institutions collected whole blood in K2EDTA tubes following their own protocols. Collaborator samples were shipped for TCRbeta analysis as frozen whole blood, isolated PBMCs, or DNA extracted from either sample type. Broader findings and caveats from the paper: The amount of clinical and demographic metadata varied by source and participant and was provided uncurated.

The sequence was collected from a woman older than 75 with COVID-19, enrolled during active disease. Sequences were obtained from peripheral blood. The sequence joins TRBV5-4 to TRBJ1-1; no D gene can be assigned with confidence. The nucleotides read TGTGCCAGCACCATACAATCGGGTGTAAACACTGAAGCTTTCTTT. Its protein product is CASTIQSGVNTEAFF.